This T cell receptor beta chain was identified during a study of blood T cell repertoires in COVID-19 (dated by TCRdb to about 2020). Regarding the study in general: Samples covering the acute and convalescent phases of COVID-19 were provided by collaborators in the United States, Italy and Spain. The material from the prospective study consisted of cDNA or gDNA derived from T cells, B-cell-depleted T cells, or PBMCs. Sample metadata almost always included a de-identified subject ID, COVID-19 status, age in years and sex. Subjects who had been exposed to COVID-19, were actively infected with it, or had recovered from it provided the deeply sampled blood TCRbeta repertoires that made up the dataset. Samples came from the ongoing ImmuneRACE study (first 160 participants) plus 1,254 subjects from 6 global collaborators. Where HLA class I and class II types were available, the types were taken from metadata supplied by the sample provider, not from assay-based typing. A freely available public database, intended as a resource for researchers studying the immune response to SARS-CoV-2, is where the repertoires were released.

The immunoSEQ Assay, a bias-controlled multiplex PCR, was used to amplify TCRbeta CDR3 regions from genomic DNA. The authors' analysis ran thus. Within the assay, amplification of reference gene primers was used to estimate how many nucleated cells each sample contained. To quantify the absolute abundance of each unique TCRbeta CDR3 rearrangement, sequence reads were collapsed and filtered. For each sample, productive Simpson clonality was calculated as the square root of Simpson's diversity index across productive rearrangements. As stored in TCRdb, this immuneACCESS dataset retains in-frame rearrangements with V and J assigned. A fraction of the clones does not appear; measured against another copy, unresolved V genes explain less than half of the discrepancy, and the remainder lacks a known reason. D and trimming were read from the DNA, whereas the V and J calls and clone size are those reported in that table. The table for this sample lists a few hundred thousand clones; more than 65% of them were counted only once. Under 1.5% of the sample goes to the ten largest clones.

Notes on this clone: There is no known antigen for this receptor. No clone much larger than this one lies a single base away; base qualities are absent.

Results the study describes overall, beyond this receptor: Clinical and demographic metadata were provided uncurated, with the amount varying by source and participant.

Another Seattle source contributed samples from volunteer blood donors who had recovered from COVID-19. The collaborating institutions used their own protocols to collect whole blood in K2EDTA tubes. For TCRbeta analysis, collaborators shipped samples as frozen whole blood, isolated PBMCs, or DNA extracted from either of those sample types. The germline V gene supplies CDR1 MDHEN and CDR2 SYDVKM. The cysteine opens and the phenylalanine closes a CDR3 of 15 amino acids. The retained sequence is limited to the CDR3, 45 bases, with the frame set at the first base. V is pruned by 5 bases and J by 5 bases, leaving 5 bases of the junction without a gene match.

The chain couples TRBV28 to TRBJ2-2; TRBD1 agrees with 10 junctional bases. This receptor was obtained from a woman in her 40s who had recovered from COVID-19. Sequencing was performed on peripheral blood. The nucleotide sequence reads as follows: TGTGCCAGCAGTAGACAGGGGGCAAGTACCGGGGAGCTGTTTTTT. Its translation is CASSRQGASTGELFF.